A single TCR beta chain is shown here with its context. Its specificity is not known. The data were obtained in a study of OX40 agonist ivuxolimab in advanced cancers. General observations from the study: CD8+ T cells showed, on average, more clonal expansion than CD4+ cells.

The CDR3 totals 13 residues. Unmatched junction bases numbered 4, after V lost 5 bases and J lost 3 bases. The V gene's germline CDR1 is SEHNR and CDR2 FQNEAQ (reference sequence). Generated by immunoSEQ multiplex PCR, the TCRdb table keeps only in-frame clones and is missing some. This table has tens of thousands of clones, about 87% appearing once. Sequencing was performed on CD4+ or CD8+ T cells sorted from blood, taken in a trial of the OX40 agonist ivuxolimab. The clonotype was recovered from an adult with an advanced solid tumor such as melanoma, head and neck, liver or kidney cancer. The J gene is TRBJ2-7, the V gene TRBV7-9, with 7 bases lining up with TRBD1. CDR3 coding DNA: TGTGCCAGCAGCCGAGGACAGGACTACGAGCAGTACTTC. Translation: CASSRGQDYEQYF.